The 9 T cell receptor beta chains presented below share a single source sample, sequenced in a study of CD8+ T cells in alopecia areata. Once RNA had been extracted, it was reverse transcribed into cDNA to act as the sequencing template. The data were produced by immunoSEQ multiplex PCR, yet TCRdb's version contains in-frame clones alone and is incomplete. The sample records hundreds of thousands of clones, around two thirds being singletons. Material: CD4+ T cells sorted from blood, obtained at week 0. These TCRs come from a human donor with alopecia areata.

This chain uses TRBV5-4 with TRBJ2-2; 11 bases match TRBD2. CDR3 length: 15 amino acids. Germline CDR1 reads SGHNT; CDR2 reads YYREEE (reference sequence). V trimming: 2 bases; J trimming: 4 bases; junction bases outside the gene matches: 1. CDR3 sequence (DNA): TGTGCCAGCAGCTTTACTAGCGGGGGCACCGGGGAGCTGTTTTTT. It yields the protein CASSFTSGGTGELFF.

The J gene is TRBJ2-1, the V gene TRBV5-6; D not resolved. V lost 4 bases and J 0 bases, leaving 11 bases between the germline ends. Germline V gives CDR1 SGHDT, CDR2 YYEEEE. The CDR3 length is 15 residues. This CDR3 is CASSTGQSSYNEQFF. CDR3 nucleotide sequence: TGTGCCAGCAGCACCGGGCAGAGCTCCTACAATGAGCAGTTCTTC.

The chain joins TRBV29-1 to TRBJ2-5; weak D call: TRBD1 (6 bases). CDR1 SQVTM and CDR2 ANQGSEA come from the germline V gene. This CDR3 is built from 12 residues. Trimming stripped 1 base from V and 5 bases from J, with 8 bases between. CDR3 in amino acids: CSVEAGDETQYF. The CDR3 DNA reads TGCAGCGTTGAAGCAGGGGACGAGACCCAGTACTTC.

V usage is TRBV30 and J usage is TRBJ2-7, with 8 bases lining up with TRBD2. In germline, CDR1 is GTSNPN, CDR2 SVGIG (reference sequence). The CDR3 has 14 amino acids. Germline trimming cut 2 bases from V and 3 bases from J; bases unmatched to any gene: 6. For the CDR3, the DNA is TGTGCCTGGAGTAAGGTAGCGGGGTTCTACGAGCAGTACTTC. Translating gives CAWSKVAGFYEQYF.

The chain has TRBV4-1 and TRBJ2-2; 11 nucleotides line up with TRBD2. CDR1 is MGHRA and CDR2 is YSYEKL in the germline V gene. The CDR3 covers 17 residues. V shed 2 bases, J shed 7 bases, and the junction held 9 bases outside the gene matches. Written as DNA, the CDR3 is TGCGCCAGCAGCCAACCACTAGCGGGGGCCGGTTTCGGGGAGCTGTTTTTT. It translates to CASSQPLAGAGFGELFF.

V is TRBV30 and J is TRBJ1-2, with D possibly TRBD1 on 5 matching bases. CDR3 length: 13 residues. The germline V gene has CDR1 GTSNPN and CDR2 SVGIG (reference sequence). Trimming removed 3 bases from V and 2 bases from J, with 10 bases in between. The CDR3 DNA reads TGTGCCTGGAGCCGGGCAGGGAACTATGGCTACACCTTC. Its translation: CAWSRAGNYGYTF.

CDR3 sequence (DNA): TGTGCCTGGAGTAACATGGATACGCAGTATTTT. Translation gives CAWSNMDTQYF. The chain uses TRBV30 and TRBJ2-3; no reliable D call. Looked up from germline, CDR1 is GTSNPN and CDR2 is SVGIG (reference sequence). This CDR3 is built from 11 residues. V shed 2 bases and J shed 6 bases, with 6 bases lying between them.

The genes are TRBV6-1 and TRBJ2-5, with D hard to call. Germline CDR1 and CDR2: MNHNS and SASEGT. Trimming removed 8 bases from V and 2 bases from J, with 18 bases in between. CDR3 length: 15 residues. In DNA form, the CDR3 reads TGTGCCAGCTTACCAGTGGCGCGCTTTCAAGAGACCCAGTACTTC. This gives the protein CASLPVARFQETQYF.

The J gene is TRBJ1-1, the V gene TRBV4-3; D is ambiguous. Germline CDR1 and CDR2: LGHNA and YSLEER. V was shortened by 4 bases and J by 2 bases, with 11 bases between the two germline ends. This CDR3 region has 14 residues. The CDR3 nucleotides read TGCGCCAGCAGCCTTGGCACGATAAACACTGAAGCTTTCTTT. Amino acids: CASSLGTINTEAFF.